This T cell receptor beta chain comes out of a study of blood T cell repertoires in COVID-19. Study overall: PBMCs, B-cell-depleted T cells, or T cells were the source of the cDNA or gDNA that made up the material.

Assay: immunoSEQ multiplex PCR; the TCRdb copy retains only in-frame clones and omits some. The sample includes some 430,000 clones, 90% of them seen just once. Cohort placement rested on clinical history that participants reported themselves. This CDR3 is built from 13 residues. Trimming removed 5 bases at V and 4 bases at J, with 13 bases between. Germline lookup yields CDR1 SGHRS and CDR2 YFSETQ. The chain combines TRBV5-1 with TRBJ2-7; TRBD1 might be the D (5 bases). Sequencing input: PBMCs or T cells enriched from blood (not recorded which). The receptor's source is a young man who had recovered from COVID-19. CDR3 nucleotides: TGCGCCAGCAGACCGGAGCCAGGGTACGAGCAGTACTTC. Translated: CASRPEPGYEQYF.